This is a list of T cell receptor beta chains from one sample in a study of T cell repertoires in cytomegalovirus infection. TCRdb used MiXCR to reprocess the reads, holding one entry per CDR3 protein. The sample holds approximately 320,000 distinct CDR3 sequences, more than 8% seen once. The sample comprised PBMCs. Receptor source: a human donor in good health (CMV status not recorded). Some clones in this sample may be carry-over from other donors' samples. Both conserved end residues are part of each CDR3. The order of the fields is clone size, V gene, J gene, CDR3 length, D gene, CDR3 DNA, CDR3 protein. A D gene is named only where the DNA matches it firmly. Some rows mark clone size as missing; the rest say once, few, many or name a class of expanded clone.

many	TRBV28	TRBJ2-1	16	TRBD2	TGTGCCAGCAGGAGCTCACTAGCGGGAAATTACAATGAGCAGTTCTTC	CASRSSLAGNYNEQFF
many	TRBV7-2	TRBJ2-3	14	NA	TGTGCCAGCAGCCAATCGACAGTTACAGATACGCAGTATTTT	CASSQSTVTDTQYF
NA	TRBV4-1	TRBJ1-2	16	TRBD1	TGCGCCAGCAGCCAAGATCACGGCAGGGGGGACTATGGCTACACCTTC	CASSQDHGRGDYGYTF
many	TRBV7-2	TRBJ2-7	15	NA	TGTGCCAGCAGCCCCTCACGAGCGTTGGATTACGAGCAGTACTTC	CASSPSRALDYEQYF
NA	TRBV20-1	TRBJ2-1	13	NA	TGCAGTGCCCCTGGGACCTTCTACAATGAGCAGTTCTTC	CSAPGTFYNEQFF
many	TRBV19	TRBJ2-2	16	TRBD2	TGTGCCAGTAGTATTGAAAGCGGGGCGAACACCGGGGAGCTGTTTTTT	CASSIESGANTGELFF
many	TRBV7-2	TRBJ2-3	15	NA	TGTGCCAGCAGCTTGGGACCCGGAGGTCAAGATACGCAGTATTTT	CASSLGPGGQDTQYF
NA	TRBV18	TRBJ1-3	19	TRBD1	TGTGCCAGCTCACCACGGGAAGCCGGGACAGTCCTCTCTGGAAACACCATATATTTT	CASSPREAGTVLSGNTIYF
NA	TRBV28	TRBJ1-3	16	NA	TGTGCCAGCAGTTTTATCGGGGGCGCGCTCGGAAACACCATATATTTT	CASSFIGGALGNTIYF
few	TRBV20-1	TRBJ2-5	16	TRBD2	TGCAGTGCTAGAAGAACTAGCGGGAGCGTGGGTCAGACCCAGTACTTC	CSARRTSGSVGQTQYF
few	TRBV7-2	TRBJ2-1	11	NA	TGTGCCAGCAGCCACCTTTATGAGCAGTTCTTC	CASSHLYEQFF
NA	TRBV9	TRBJ2-1	16	TRBD2	TGTGCCAGCAGCCCGCGACTAGCGGGGGCCCCCATGGAGCAGTTCTTC	CASSPRLAGAPMEQFF
few	TRBV7-2	TRBJ2-6	15	TRBD1	TGTGCCAGCAGCTCGAGACAGGGTGGGGCCAACGTCCTGACTTTC	CASSSRQGGANVLTF
many	TRBV7-2	TRBJ1-4	14	NA	TGTGCCAGCAGCTCAGGGATAGCTAATGAAAAACTGTTTTTT	CASSSGIANEKLFF
few	TRBV24-1	TRBJ2-7	15	NA	TGTGCCACCAGTGATCCCGGACTAAATCCCCACGAGCAGTACTTC	CATSDPGLNPHEQYF
few	TRBV6-5	TRBJ2-7	14	TRBD1	TGTGCCAGCAGGAGCCCGGGACAGGACTACGAGCAGTACTTC	CASRSPGQDYEQYF
few	TRBV12-3/TRBV12-4	TRBJ2-5	14	NA	TGTGCCAGCAGTAACCCCAGGGCCCAAGAGACCCAGTACTTC	CASSNPRAQETQYF
many	TRBV4-1	TRBJ2-3	15	NA	TGCGCCAGCAGCCAAGTGGGGAAGGGCACAGATACGCAGTATTTT	CASSQVGKGTDTQYF
many	TRBV7-6	TRBJ2-5	15	NA	TGTGCCAGCAGCTTAGGGCAGACGTACCAAGAGACCCAGTACTTC	CASSLGQTYQETQYF
many	TRBV7-6	TRBJ2-3	15	TRBD2	TGTGCCAGCAGCTGGAGCGGGAGTGGATCGGATACGCAGTATTTT	CASSWSGSGSDTQYF
few	TRBV7-8	TRBJ1-2	14	NA	TGTGCCAGCAGCTCTCCAGGGAGAAGAAATGGCTACACCTTC	CASSSPGRRNGYTF
many	TRBV28	TRBJ2-1	12	NA	TGTGCCAGCAGTTCCCTTTACAATGAGCAGTTCTTC	CASSSLYNEQFF
many	TRBV10-3	TRBJ2-3	15	NA	TGTGCCATCGGACAAGGGGTTTCTGGCACAGATACGCAGTATTTT	CAIGQGVSGTDTQYF
many	TRBV7-2	TRBJ1-4	15	NA	TGTGCCAGCAGCTCCTGGACTGGGAGGGAAGAAAAACTGTTTTTT	CASSSWTGREEKLFF
few	TRBV7-2	TRBJ2-7	16	TRBD2	TGTGCCAGCAGCTTAATTGGGGGGGACCAGGATCACGAGCAGTACTTC	CASSLIGGDQDHEQYF
many	TRBV7-2	TRBJ1-1	12	NA	TGTGCCAGCAGCTTAGTTAACGCTGAAGCTTTCTTT	CASSLVNAEAFF
NA	TRBV28	TRBJ2-1	13	NA	TGTGCCACCAAGGAGGGTTCCTACAATGAGCAGTTCTTC	CATKEGSYNEQFF
many	TRBV7-6	TRBJ1-2	15	TRBD1	TGTGCCAGCAGCCCAGAGGGGACAGGGGACTATGGCTACACCTTC	CASSPEGTGDYGYTF
many	TRBV7-2	TRBJ1-4	15	TRBD1	TGTGCCAGCAGCCTGACAGGGGGGGGTAATGAAAAACTGTTTTTT	CASSLTGGGNEKLFF
few	TRBV7-3	TRBJ2-7	13	NA	TGTGCCAGCAGCTTAATAGGCGGCTACGAGCAGTACTTC	CASSLIGGYEQYF
NA	TRBV27	TRBJ2-3	15	NA	TGTGCCAGCAGTTTCTCCGGGCGGAGGGATGATACGCAGTATTTT	CASSFSGRRDDTQYF
NA	TRBV28	TRBJ2-1	12	NA	TGTGCCAGCACCCTTGGGGGAGGGGGAACGTTCTTC	CASTLGGGGTFF
few	TRBV5-8	TRBJ2-3	17	TRBD2	TGTGCCAGCAGCTTTTATCTAGCGGGAGGTAGTTCTTATACGCAGTATTTT	CASSFYLAGGSSYTQYF
many	TRBV19	TRBJ2-7	13	TRBD1	TGTGCCAGTAGTAGACAGGGGGCGAGCGAGCAGTACTTC	CASSRQGASEQYF
NA	TRBV12-3/TRBV12-4	TRBJ1-2	13	TRBD1	TGTGCCAGCAGTCCGGACAGGTTTCCAGGCTACACCTTC	CASSPDRFPGYTF
many	TRBV7-2	TRBJ1-3	15	NA	TGTGCCAGCAGCTTAGATCGGAGCTCTGGAAACACCATATATTTT	CASSLDRSSGNTIYF
NA	TRBV27	TRBJ2-2	17	TRBD2	TGTGCCAGCAGTTTAAGGATGGTAGCGGGGACCACCGGGGAGCTGTTTTTT	CASSLRMVAGTTGELFF
few	TRBV20-1	TRBJ2-1	14	NA	TGCAGTGCTAGAGCCGGATTCGGGTACAATGAGCAGTTCTTC	CSARAGFGYNEQFF
few	TRBV6-6	TRBJ2-1	11	NA	TGTGCCAGCACAGATTACAATGAGCAGTTCTTC	CASTDYNEQFF
NA	TRBV11-3	TRBJ2-1	15	NA	TGTGCCAGCAGGTCTAGCTCGAGCTCCTACAATGAGCAGTTCTTC	CASRSSSSSYNEQFF
NA	TRBV7-3	TRBJ2-1	14	NA	TGTGCCAGCAGCCTCCGGGGGCCCAACAATGAGCAGTTCTTC	CASSLRGPNNEQFF
many	TRBV12-3/TRBV12-4	TRBJ1-1	11	NA	TGTGCCAGCACGATGGACACTGAAGCTTTCTTT	CASTMDTEAFF
few	TRBV6-2/TRBV6-3	TRBJ2-7	14	TRBD2	TGTGCCAGCAGTTACCCCCCGGGACTAGCGAGGCAGTACTTC	CASSYPPGLARQYF
few	TRBV7-2	TRBJ2-3	14	NA	TGTGCCAGCAGCTTGGGAGGGACAGGCCATACGCAGTATTTT	CASSLGGTGHTQYF
NA	TRBV28	TRBJ1-5	11	NA	TGTGCCAGCAGCAATAATCAGCCCCAGCATTTT	CASSNNQPQHF
NA	TRBV20-1	TRBJ2-7	16	TRBD1	TGCAGTGCTAGACGCGCCGGGACAGGGGATTCCTACGAGCAGTACTTC	CSARRAGTGDSYEQYF
few	TRBV4-3	TRBJ1-2	14	NA	TGCGCCAGCAGCCAAGGGAGGGCGGGCTTTGGCTACACCTTC	CASSQGRAGFGYTF
many	TRBV7-3	TRBJ2-2	16	TRBD2	TGTGCCAGCAGCTTAATGGTTAGCGGGAGCACCGGGGAGCTGTTTTTT	CASSLMVSGSTGELFF
few	TRBV18	TRBJ1-4	17	NA	TGTGCCAGCTCACCAGCCGGACAAAGGGGGTATAATGAAAAACTGTTTTTT	CASSPAGQRGYNEKLFF
many	TRBV7-2	TRBJ2-7	15	TRBD2	TGTGCCAGCAGCGCTCGGGGGGGCCTATCCTACGAGCAGTACTTC	CASSARGGLSYEQYF
NA	TRBV7-7	TRBJ1-1	13	NA	TGTGCCAGCAGCCCTCTTCGAGGAGGTCAGGCTTTCTTT	CASSPLRGGQAFF
many	TRBV28	TRBJ1-3	19	NA	TGTGCCAGCAAAACCCTCGGTGGAGTTGACGATTTCTCTGGAAACACCATATATTTT	CASKTLGGVDDFSGNTIYF
few	TRBV6-6	TRBJ1-5	17	NA	TGTGCCAGCAGTTTCCCCCCCGGGGGCAGTAGCAATCAGCCCCAGCATTTT	CASSFPPGGSSNQPQHF
many	TRBV7-2	TRBJ2-2	19	NA	TGTGCCAGCAGCTTAGTCGACTGGTACAGTCCCTCTGGGGCCGGGGAGCTGTTTTTT	CASSLVDWYSPSGAGELFF
few	TRBV7-2	TRBJ1-2	13	NA	TGTGCCAGCAGCTTTGCTGGGCTCCCTGGCTACACCTTC	CASSFAGLPGYTF
NA	TRBV20-1	TRBJ2-7	13	TRBD2	TGCAGTGCTGCTCGACTAGCGGCCTACGAGCAGTACTTC	CSAARLAAYEQYF
few	TRBV18	TRBJ1-6	16	TRBD1	TGTGCCAGCTCACCTAGTAAAGCAGGGGGATTTTCACCCCTCCACTTT	CASSPSKAGGFSPLHF